This T cell receptor (beta chain) was profiled in a study of shared clonotypes between healthy human individuals. Study-level points and caveats: Compared with memory subsets, naive subsets generally had larger estimated richness.

The deep-level immunoSEQ assay was used. TCRdb's copy holds only in-frame clones and misses some; the assay was immunoSEQ multiplex PCR. The table lists more than 400,000 clones, 90% to 96% of them singletons. V lost 7 bases and J 8 bases, leaving 17 bases between the germline ends. The CDR3 spans 14 residues. Germline-derived CDR1 and CDR2 are SNHLY and FYNNEI. This clone was recorded only once. The antigen is not known. The sequence came from a woman in her twenties or thirties in good health. The sample consisted of naive CD4+ T cells sorted from blood. Subset given: CD45RA+ positively selected. This chain connects TRBV2 to TRBJ1-4; D gene unclear. The CDR3 here is CASTTARGIEKLFF. The CDR3 coding sequence is TGTGCCAGCACTACCGCGCGGGGAATCGAAAAACTGTTTTTT.